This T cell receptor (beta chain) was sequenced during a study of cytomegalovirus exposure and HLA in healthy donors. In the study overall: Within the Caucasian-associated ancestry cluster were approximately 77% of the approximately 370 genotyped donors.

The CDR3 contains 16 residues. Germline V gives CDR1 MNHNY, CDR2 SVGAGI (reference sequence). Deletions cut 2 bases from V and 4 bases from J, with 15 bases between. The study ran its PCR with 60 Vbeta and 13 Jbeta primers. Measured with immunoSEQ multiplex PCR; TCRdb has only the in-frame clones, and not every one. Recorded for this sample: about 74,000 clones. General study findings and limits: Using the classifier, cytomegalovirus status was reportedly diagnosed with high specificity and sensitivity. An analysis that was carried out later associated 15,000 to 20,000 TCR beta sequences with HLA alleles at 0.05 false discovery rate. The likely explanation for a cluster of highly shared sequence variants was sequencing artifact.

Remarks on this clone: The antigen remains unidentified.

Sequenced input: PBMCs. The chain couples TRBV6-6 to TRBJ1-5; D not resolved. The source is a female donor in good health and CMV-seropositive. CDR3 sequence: CASSYTRAAGNQPQHF. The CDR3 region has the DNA TGTGCCAGCAGTTACACACGGGCGGCGGGAAATCAGCCCCAGCATTTT.